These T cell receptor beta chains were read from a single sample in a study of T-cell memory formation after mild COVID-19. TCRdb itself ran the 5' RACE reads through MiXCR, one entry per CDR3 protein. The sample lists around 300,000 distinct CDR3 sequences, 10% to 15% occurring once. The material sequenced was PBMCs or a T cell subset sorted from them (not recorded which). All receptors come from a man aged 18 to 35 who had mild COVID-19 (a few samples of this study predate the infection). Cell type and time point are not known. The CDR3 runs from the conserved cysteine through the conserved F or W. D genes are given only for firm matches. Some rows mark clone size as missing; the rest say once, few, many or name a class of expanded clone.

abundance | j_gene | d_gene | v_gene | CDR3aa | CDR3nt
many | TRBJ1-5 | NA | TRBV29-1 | CSVMGENQPQHF | TGCAGCGTTATGGGTGAGAATCAGCCCCAGCATTTT
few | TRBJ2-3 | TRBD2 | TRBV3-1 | CATSGGVTDTQYF | TGTGCCACGAGCGGGGGTGTCACAGATACGCAGTATTTT
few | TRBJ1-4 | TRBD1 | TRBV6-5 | CASGDRGEEKLFF | TGTGCCAGCGGGGACAGGGGGGAAGAAAAACTGTTTTTT
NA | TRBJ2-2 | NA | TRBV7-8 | CASSLRKAGPNTGELFF | TGTGCCAGCAGCTTAAGAAAGGCAGGTCCGAACACCGGGGAGCTGTTTTTT
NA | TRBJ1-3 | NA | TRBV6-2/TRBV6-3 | CASGDRNSGNTIYF | TGTGCCAGCGGTGACAGAAACTCTGGAAACACCATATATTTT
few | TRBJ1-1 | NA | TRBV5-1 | CASSLDPASNTEAFF | TGCGCCAGCAGCTTGGATCCGGCATCCAACACTGAAGCTTTCTTT
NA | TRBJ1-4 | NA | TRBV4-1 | CASSQLRGEKLFF | TGCGCCAGCAGCCAATTGAGGGGTGAAAAACTGTTTTTT
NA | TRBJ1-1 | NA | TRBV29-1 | CSALGEIGTEAFF | TGCAGCGCCCTGGGGGAGATCGGCACTGAAGCTTTCTTT
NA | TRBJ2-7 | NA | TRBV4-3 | CASSQDFGQYEQYF | TGCGCCAGCAGCCAAGATTTCGGACAGTACGAGCAGTACTTC
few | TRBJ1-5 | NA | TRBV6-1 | CASSEAGTVNQPQHF | TGTGCCAGCAGTGAAGCAGGGACGGTTAATCAGCCCCAGCATTTT
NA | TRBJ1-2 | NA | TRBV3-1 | CASSRLAAGDYGYTF | TGTGCCAGCAGCCGCCTAGCGGCAGGGGACTATGGCTACACCTTC
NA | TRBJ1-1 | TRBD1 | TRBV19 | CASQGGHTAEAFF | TGTGCCAGCCAGGGGGGACACACCGCTGAAGCTTTCTTT
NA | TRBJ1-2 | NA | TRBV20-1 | CSARVIIANYGYTF | TGCAGTGCTAGAGTAATTATCGCTAACTATGGCTACACCTTC
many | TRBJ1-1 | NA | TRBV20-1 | CSARGVDWTASENTEAFF | TGCAGTGCTAGAGGGGTAGATTGGACGGCAAGTGAGAACACTGAAGCTTTCTTT
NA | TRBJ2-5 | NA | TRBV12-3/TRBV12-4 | CASSFNRGVGTQYF | TGTGCCAGCAGTTTTAATCGGGGCGTCGGGACCCAGTACTTC
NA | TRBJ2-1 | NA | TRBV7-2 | CASIKGGAFEQFF | TGTGCCAGCATTAAAGGGGGGGCCTTTGAGCAGTTCTTC
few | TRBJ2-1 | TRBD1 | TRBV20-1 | CSADDRGLYNEQFF | TGCAGTGCGGATGACAGGGGGCTTTACAATGAGCAGTTCTTC